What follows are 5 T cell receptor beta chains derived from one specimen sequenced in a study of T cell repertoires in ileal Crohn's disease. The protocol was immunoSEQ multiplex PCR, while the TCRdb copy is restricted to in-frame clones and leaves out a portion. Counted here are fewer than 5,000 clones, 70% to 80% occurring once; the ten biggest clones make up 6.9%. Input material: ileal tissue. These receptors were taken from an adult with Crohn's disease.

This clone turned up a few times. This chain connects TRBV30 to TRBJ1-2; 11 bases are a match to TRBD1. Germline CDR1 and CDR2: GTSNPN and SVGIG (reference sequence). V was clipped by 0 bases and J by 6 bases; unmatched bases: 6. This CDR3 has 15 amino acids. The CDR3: CAWSVGTGGFDGYTF. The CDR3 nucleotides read TGTGCCTGGAGTGTCGGGACAGGGGGTTTCGATGGCTACACCTTC.

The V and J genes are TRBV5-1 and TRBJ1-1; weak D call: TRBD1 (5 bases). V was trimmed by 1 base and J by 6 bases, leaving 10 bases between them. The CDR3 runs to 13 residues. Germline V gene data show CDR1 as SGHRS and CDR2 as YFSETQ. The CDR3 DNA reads TGCGCCAGCAGCTTGTTTGGACAAGCTGAAGCTTTCTTT. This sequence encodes CASSLFGQAEAFF. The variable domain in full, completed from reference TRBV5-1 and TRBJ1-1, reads KAGVTQTPRYLIKTRGQQVTLSCSPISGHRSVSWYQQTPGQGLQFLFEYFSETQRNKGNFPGRFSGRQFSNSRSEMNVSTLELGDSALYLCASSLFGQAEAFFGQGTRLTVV.

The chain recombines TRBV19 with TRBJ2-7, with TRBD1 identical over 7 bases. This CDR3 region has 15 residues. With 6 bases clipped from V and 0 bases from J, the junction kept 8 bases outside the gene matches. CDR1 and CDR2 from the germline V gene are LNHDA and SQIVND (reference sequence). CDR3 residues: CASRTADRVSYEQYF. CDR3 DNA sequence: TGTGCCAGTAGGACGGCTGACAGGGTCTCCTACGAGCAGTACTTC.

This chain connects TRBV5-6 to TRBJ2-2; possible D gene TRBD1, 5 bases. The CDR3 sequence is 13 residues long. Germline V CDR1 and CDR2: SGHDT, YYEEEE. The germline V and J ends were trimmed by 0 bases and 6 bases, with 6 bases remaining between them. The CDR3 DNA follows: TGTGCCAGCAGCTTGGAACAGGCCGGGGAGCTGTTTTTT. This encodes CASSLEQAGELFF.

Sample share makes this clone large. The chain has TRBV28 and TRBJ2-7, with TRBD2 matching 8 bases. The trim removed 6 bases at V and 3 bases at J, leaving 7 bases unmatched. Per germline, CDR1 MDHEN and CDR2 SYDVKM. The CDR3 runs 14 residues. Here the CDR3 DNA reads TGTGCCAGCAGAACCCGGGAGGGATACTACGAGCAGTACTTC. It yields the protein CASRTREGYYEQYF.